Listed here are 29 T cell receptor beta chains from one sample, sequenced in a study of blood T cell repertoires in COVID-19. Here immunoSEQ multiplex PCR was the method, and the copy in TCRdb shows in-frame clones only, minus some. In the table there are 250,000 to 300,000 clones, over 75% of which are singletons. The sample comprised PBMCs or T cells enriched from blood (not recorded which). These receptors originate from a woman in her 30s who had recovered from COVID-19.

This chain connects TRBV6-5 to TRBJ1-4; 7 nucleotides match TRBD1. This CDR3 comprises 16 residues. CDR1 and CDR2 from the germline V gene are MNHEY and SVGAGI. The V segment lost 4 bases and the J segment 6 bases; nucleotides outside the gene matches: 11. CDR3 residues: CASSSHRGRSHEKLFF. The CDR3 region has the DNA TGTGCCAGCAGTTCCCACAGGGGTAGGTCGCATGAAAAACTGTTTTTT.

The rearrangement uses TRBV19 and TRBJ1-1, with D maybe TRBD1 (6 bases). This CDR3 has 16 amino acids. Germline loops: CDR1 LNHDA, CDR2 SQIVND (reference sequence). V gave up 3 bases and J gave up 6 bases, with 20 bases separating them. The CDR3 region is CASSIWGGAGRPEAFF. DNA of the CDR3: TGTGCCAGTAGTATCTGGGGGGGCGCGGGTAGGCCTGAAGCTTTCTTT.

This rearrangement joins TRBV3-1 (or the pseudogene TRBV3-2) to TRBJ2-7, with 11 bases aligning to TRBD2. CDR1 LGHDT and CDR2 YNNKEL come from the germline V gene (reference sequence). J gave up 1 base and V 2 bases, and 7 bases lay outside the gene matches. The CDR3 consists of 17 residues. The CDR3: CASSQPHSGRGSYEQYF. Here the CDR3 DNA reads TGTGCCAGCAGCCAACCTCATAGCGGGAGGGGTTCCTACGAGCAGTACTTC.

The chain has TRBV28 and TRBJ2-5, with 8 positions matching TRBD1. Germline-derived CDR1 and CDR2 are MDHEN and SYDVKM. The V gene end was trimmed by 4 bases and the J gene end by 4 bases; junction bases not matched to a gene: 8. This CDR3 spans 15 amino acids. CDR3 residues: CASSSPPGQGETQYF. The DNA for the CDR3 is TGTGCCAGCAGTTCTCCCCCCGGACAGGGAGAGACCCAGTACTTC.

The chain joins TRBV3-1 (or the pseudogene TRBV3-2) to TRBJ2-7; no firm D call. The CDR3 runs 11 residues. Looked up from germline, CDR1 is LGHDT and CDR2 is YNNKEL (reference sequence). Between the trimmed V and J ends, which lost 4 bases and 7 bases, there was a span of 8 bases. DNA of the CDR3: TGTGCCAGCAGCCTGGTCGGGGAGCAGTACTTC. Translating it yields CASSLVGEQYF.

The genes are TRBV6-5 and TRBJ1-2; TRBD1 matches 9 bases. The V gene end was trimmed by 7 bases and the J gene end by 4 bases; junction bases not matched to a gene: 10. Germline-derived CDR1 and CDR2 are MNHEY and SVGAGI. The CDR3 sequence is 15 residues long. The DNA for the CDR3 is TGTGCCAGCACTCGAGAGGGACAGGGAGGCTATGGCTACACCTTC. It specifies CASTREGQGGYGYTF.

The sample holds one count of this clone. This chain links TRBV10-3 with TRBJ1-4, with D perhaps matching TRBD1 (5 bases). The length of the CDR3 is 15 residues. Germline V gene sequence: CDR1 ENHRY, CDR2 SYGVKD. Between the trimmed V and J ends, which lost 8 bases and 15 bases, there was a span of 28 bases. The CDR3 protein is CAIVGGDRLSLLVFF. The CDR3 region has the DNA TGTGCCATCGTGGGGGGGGACCGTCTCTCTCTCTTGGTGTTTTTT.

This rearrangement joins TRBV4-3 to TRBJ1-6, with 8 nucleotides matching TRBD1. This CDR3 comprises 17 residues. Germline V gene lookup returns CDR1 LGHNA and CDR2 YSLEER. Trimming took 0 bases from V and 9 from J; bases not matched to a gene: 10. CDR3 amino acids: CASSQDTGGWEISPLHF. For the CDR3, the DNA is TGCGCCAGCAGCCAAGATACAGGGGGTTGGGAAATTTCACCCCTCCACTTT.

V gene TRBV24-1 combines with J gene TRBJ1-2, with TRBD1 as a possible D gene (5 bases). V was pared by 3 bases and J by 5 bases, with 12 bases between. Looked up from germline, CDR1 is KGHDR and CDR2 is SFDVKD. The CDR3 contains 14 residues. CDR3 loop: CATSDSGGNYGYTF. The CDR3 DNA follows: TGTGCCACCAGTGATAGCGGGGGGAATTATGGCTACACCTTC.

The chain has TRBV27 and TRBJ2-1, with TRBD2 identical over 16 bases. The CDR3 has 13 amino acids. CDR1 and CDR2 from the germline V gene are MNHEY and SMNVEV (reference sequence). The J segment lost 11 bases and the V segment lost 8 bases, leaving 3 bases of the junction unmatched. CDR3 amino acids: CASGTSGGVQQFF. The CDR3 nucleotides read TGTGCCAGCGGGACTAGCGGGGGGGTGCAGCAGTTCTTC.

The V and J genes are TRBV7-3 and TRBJ2-2; TRBD1 is a possible D gene (5 bases). Germline V gene data show CDR1 as SGHTA and CDR2 as FQGTGA. The V end lost 1 base, the J end lost 6 bases, and 21 bases lay between the germline ends. CDR3 length: 18 amino acids. CDR3 amino acids: CASSLSAAGSSHPGELFF. The DNA of the CDR3 is TGTGCCAGCAGCTTAAGCGCTGCAGGGTCGAGTCATCCCGGGGAGCTGTTTTTT.

This clone appeared once. The chain uses TRBV2 and TRBJ2-2, with D maybe TRBD1 (5 bases). The germline V gene encodes CDR1 SNHLY and CDR2 FYNNEI. V was trimmed by 6 bases and J by 4 bases, leaving 15 bases between them. This CDR3 has 15 residues. The CDR3 DNA sequence: TGTGCCAGCAGAGCGCCAGGGTTCGGCACCGGGGAGCTGTTTTTT. It specifies CASRAPGFGTGELFF.

This chain joins TRBV7-2 and TRBJ2-7, with 9 bases matching TRBD2. The V gene's germline CDR1 is SGHTA and CDR2 FQGNSA. V gave up 1 base and J gave up 6 bases; unmatched junction bases: 10. CDR3 length equals 16 residues. This chain's CDR3 is CASSLDLAGVRREQYF. For the CDR3, the DNA is TGTGCCAGCAGCTTAGACTTAGCGGGGGTGCGTCGCGAGCAGTACTTC.

The chain links TRBV28 to TRBJ1-3, with D maybe TRBD1 (6 bases). The CDR3 extends over 14 amino acids. Germline-derived CDR1 and CDR2 are MDHEN and SYDVKM. Trimming took off 2 bases at V and 3 bases at J, with 8 bases between the two ends. CDR3 protein: CASSLRRGGNTIYF. The CDR3 DNA reads as TGTGCCAGCAGTTTACGCAGGGGTGGAAACACCATATATTTT.

The chain carries TRBV2 and TRBJ2-5, with 7 bases lining up with TRBD2. The trim removed 3 bases at V and 1 base at J, leaving 5 bases unmatched. The CDR3 extends over 15 amino acids. Germline values: CDR1 SNHLY, CDR2 FYNNEI. CDR3 protein: CASSDGGDLQETQYF. The CDR3 DNA reads TGTGCCAGCAGTGATGGGGGGGACCTCCAAGAGACCCAGTACTTC.

The rearrangement links TRBV7-9 to TRBJ1-4; D perhaps matches TRBD1 (5 bases). Per the germline V gene, CDR1 is SEHNR and CDR2 is FQNEAQ (reference sequence). The CDR3 length is 14 residues. The ends were cut back, 5 bases at V and 5 bases at J, with 12 bases in the middle. In nucleotides, the CDR3 is TGTGCCAGCAGCCGGACGGGGGGAAATGAAAAACTGTTTTTT. Encoded protein: CASSRTGGNEKLFF.

The chain joins TRBV5-6 to TRBJ1-1; D is ambiguous. The germline V gene has CDR1 SGHDT and CDR2 YYEEEE. Trimming shortened V by 1 base and J by 5 bases, and 21 bases separated the two germline ends. There are 17 residues in the CDR3. The chain's CDR3 is CASSLRSSLFGGTEAFF. The CDR3 DNA sequence: TGTGCCAGCAGCTTGCGGAGCTCGCTTTTCGGTGGGACTGAAGCTTTCTTT.

The chain recombines TRBV29-1 with TRBJ1-2, with TRBD1 matching over 9 bases. There are 13 residues in the CDR3. The V and J ends lost 5 bases and 6 bases, in that order; junction bases with no gene match: 7. Germline CDR1 is SQVTM and CDR2 is ANQGSEA. CDR3 protein: CSVFVGQGHGYTF. In DNA form, the CDR3 reads TGCAGCGTTTTTGTAGGACAGGGGCATGGCTACACCTTC.

The chain has TRBV13 and TRBJ1-4; 7 nucleotides line up with TRBD1. The CDR3 runs 14 residues. CDR1 and CDR2 from the germline V gene are PRHDT and FYEKMQ (reference sequence). After removal of 4 bases from V and 5 bases from J, the junction contained 4 bases not matched to a gene. This CDR3 is CASSSRGDNEKLFF. DNA of the CDR3: TGTGCCAGCAGCTCCAGGGGGGACAATGAAAAACTGTTTTTT.

The chain has TRBV6-2 or TRBV6-3 and TRBJ1-1, with D unclear. CDR1 is MNHEY and CDR2 is SVGEGT in the germline V gene. This CDR3 is built from 13 residues. Trimming stripped 1 base from V and 5 bases from J, with 8 bases between. As DNA, the CDR3 is TGTGCCAGCAGTTACTTAACTTGGACTGAAGCTTTCTTT. Translated: CASSYLTWTEAFF.

V and J are TRBV7-2 and TRBJ1-6, with D possibly being TRBD1 (6 bases). The germline V gene has CDR1 SGHTA and CDR2 FQGNSA. This CDR3 spans 18 amino acids. The V end was cut by 0 bases, the J end by 0 bases, with 12 bases between. CDR3 coding DNA: TGTGCCAGCAGCTTAGCCCCCACAGGGAGCTCCTATAATTCACCCCTCCACTTT. Its translation: CASSLAPTGSSYNSPLHF.

V gene TRBV5-5 combines with J gene TRBJ1-1; 7 bases map to TRBD1. The CDR3 extends over 14 amino acids. Germline lookup yields CDR1 SGHKS and CDR2 YYEKEE (reference sequence). The V gene end was trimmed by 4 bases and the J gene end by 3 bases; junction bases not matched to a gene: 6. CDR3 amino acids: CASSIPGGHTEAFF. The CDR3 bases are TGTGCCAGCAGCATCCCAGGGGGGCACACTGAAGCTTTCTTT.

The rearrangement uses TRBV27 and TRBJ1-1, with 7 bases that match TRBD1. The CDR3 runs to 14 residues. In germline, CDR1 is MNHEY, CDR2 SMNVEV (reference sequence). J lost 1 base, V lost 6 bases, and 5 bases had no gene match. Here the CDR3 reads CASSSGQPNTEAFF. The DNA of the CDR3 is TGTGCCAGCAGCTCGGGACAGCCGAACACTGAAGCTTTCTTT.

The table lists this clone with a count of one. The rearrangement links TRBV13 to TRBJ2-3, with D possibly TRBD2 on 6 matching bases. V was trimmed by 0 bases and J by 0 bases, leaving 22 bases between them. Germline CDR1 PRHDT, CDR2 FYEKMQ (reference sequence). The CDR3 runs 20 residues. CDR3 coding DNA: TGTGCCAGCAGCTTAGGGGAGCGGGTAGCGCCTTGGGGTAGCACAGATACGCAGTATTTT. Its protein is CASSLGERVAPWGSTDTQYF.

The J gene is TRBJ1-6, the V gene TRBV25-1, with 9 bases that match TRBD1. V lost 6 bases, J lost 8 bases, and 8 bases stayed unmatched. The CDR3 runs to 15 residues. Germline V gene data show CDR1 as MGHDK and CDR2 as SYGVNS. This chain's CDR3 is CASRDGQGFDSPLHF. CDR3 DNA: TGTGCCAGCAGAGACGGACAGGGGTTTGATTCACCCCTCCACTTT. The whole variable domain, filled in from reference TRBV25-1 and TRBJ1-6, reads EADIYQTPRYLVIGTGKKITLECSQTMGHDKMYWYQQDPGMELHLIHYSYGVNSTEKGDLSSESTVSRIRTEHFPLTLESARPSHTSQYLCASRDGQGFDSPLHFGNGTRLTVT.

The chain uses TRBV9 and TRBJ1-2, with D perhaps matching TRBD1 (6 bases). The germline V gene has CDR1 SGDLS and CDR2 YYNGEE. The CDR3 totals 13 residues. V lost 0 bases and J 8 bases, leaving 11 bases between the germline ends. CDR3 sequence reads: CASSVDGTSGYTF. The CDR3 coding sequence is TGTGCCAGCAGCGTAGATGGGACATCAGGCTACACCTTC.

V usage is TRBV2 and J usage is TRBJ1-1; D might be TRBD1 (5 bases). The germline V gene encodes CDR1 SNHLY and CDR2 FYNNEI. The CDR3 contains 12 residues. Trimming took off 7 bases at V and 7 bases at J, with 13 bases between the two ends. CDR3 amino acids: CASKGQASEAFF. For the CDR3, the DNA is TGTGCCAGCAAGGGGCAAGCGAGTGAAGCTTTCTTT.

The rearrangement joins TRBV9 to TRBJ1-2; no clear D gene. Germline lookup yields CDR1 SGDLS and CDR2 YYNGEE. Trimming took off 7 bases at V and 3 bases at J, with 4 bases between the two ends. The CDR3 loop spans 10 amino acids. CDR3 in amino acids: CASEDYGYTF. Written as DNA, the CDR3 is TGTGCCAGCGAGGACTATGGCTACACCTTC.

The gene calls are TRBV2 and TRBJ2-6, with unresolved D. The CDR3 is made up of 14 amino acids. Germline values: CDR1 SNHLY, CDR2 FYNNEI. The V and J ends lost 4 bases and 1 base respectively, with 5 bases between them. For the CDR3, the DNA is TGTGCCAGCAGTGGCGAGTCTGGGGCCAACGTCCTGACTTTC. Translating gives CASSGESGANVLTF. Complete variable domain (other parts from reference TRBV2 and TRBJ2-6): EPEVTQTPSHQVTQMGQEVILRCVPISNHLYFYWYRQILGQKVEFLVSFYNNEISEKSEIFDDQFSVERPDGSNFTLKIRSTKLEDSAMYFCASSGESGANVLTFGAGSRLTVL.